The 23 T cell receptor beta chains below come from one sample, sequenced in a study of shared clonotypes between healthy human individuals (dated by TCRdb to about 2020). The library was produced with the immunoSEQ multiplex PCR assay. Drawn from immuneACCESS, this table holds only the in-frame rearrangements with V and J called that TCRdb kept. Clones are partly lost; checked studies trace under half to an unresolved V gene and leave the rest unexplained. The sample table lists millions of clones, roughly 94% of them with a count of one. Jointly, the top ten make up 0.1% to 0.15% of the sample. Sequencing was done on a sample of naive CD4+ T cells sorted from blood. The cell subset or site label of this sample denotes: CD45RA+ positively selected. The receptors were sampled from a man aged 18 to 30 in good health.

A single count supports this clone. The chain carries TRBV30 and TRBJ2-6, with unresolved D. CDR3 length: 14 residues. V shed 1 base and J shed 0 bases, with 4 bases lying between them. Germline CDR1 and CDR2: GTSNPN and SVGIG (reference sequence). CDR3 nucleotide sequence: TGTGCCTGGAGTGAATACTCTGGGGCCAACGTCCTGACTTTC. This translates into CAWSEYSGANVLTF.

The chain employs TRBV7-2 and TRBJ1-3; a possible D gene is TRBD1 (5 bases). V lost 5 bases to trimming and J lost 0 bases, with 11 bases between them. The CDR3 sequence is 15 residues long. Germline V lookup: CDR1 SGHTA, CDR2 FQGNSA. DNA for the CDR3: TGTGCCAGCAGCCTGGGGCGATACTCTGGAAACACCATATATTTT. It encodes CASSLGRYSGNTIYF.

The chain combines TRBV5-1 with TRBJ2-2; D is unclear. Germline values: CDR1 SGHRS, CDR2 YFSETQ. The CDR3 sequence is 15 residues long. The V end was cut by 1 base, the J end by 0 bases, with 7 bases between. The CDR3 loop reads CASSLSATNTGELFF. CDR3 bases: TGCGCCAGCAGCTTGTCGGCAACGAACACCGGGGAGCTGTTTTTT. Full variable domain (missing parts from reference TRBV5-1 and TRBJ2-2): KAGVTQTPRYLIKTRGQQVTLSCSPISGHRSVSWYQQTPGQGLQFLFEYFSETQRNKGNFPGRFSGRQFSNSRSEMNVSTLELGDSALYLCASSLSATNTGELFFGEGSRLTVL.

This chain uses TRBV5-1 with TRBJ1-2, with D possibly matching TRBD1 (5 bases). V gave up 3 bases and J gave up 6 bases, with 18 bases separating them. CDR3 size: 15 residues. Looked up from germline, CDR1 is SGHRS and CDR2 is YFSETQ. The CDR3 protein is CASSYPFGTEDGYTF. The CDR3 nucleotides read TGCGCCAGCAGCTATCCGTTCGGGACGGAGGATGGCTACACCTTC. Full variable domain (outside the CDR3, taken from reference TRBV5-1 and TRBJ1-2): KAGVTQTPRYLIKTRGQQVTLSCSPISGHRSVSWYQQTPGQGLQFLFEYFSETQRNKGNFPGRFSGRQFSNSRSEMNVSTLELGDSALYLCASSYPFGTEDGYTFGSGTRLTVV.

V and J are TRBV6-1 and TRBJ1-2; 11 bases agree with TRBD1. Unmatched junction bases numbered 3, after V lost 5 bases and J lost 4 bases. The CDR3 is 14 amino acids. Germline assignment: CDR1 MNHNS and CDR2 SASEGT. CDR3 sequence reads: CASSRTGGAYGYTF. The CDR3 DNA sequence: TGTGCCAGCAGTAGGACAGGGGGCGCCTATGGCTACACCTTC.

The rearrangement links TRBV28 to TRBJ1-1; maybe TRBD1 (5 bases). V lost 5 bases, J lost 9 bases, and 16 bases lay in between. CDR1 and CDR2 (germline): MDHEN, SYDVKM. The CDR3 extends over 13 amino acids. CDR3 protein: CASSPPLGGKAFF. CDR3 in DNA: TGTGCCAGCAGTCCTCCCCTGGGGGGGAAAGCTTTCTTT.

The chain carries TRBV5-1 and TRBJ2-3; 8 nucleotides align to TRBD1. Trimming cost V 5 bases and J 2 bases; bases outside gene matches: 7. This CDR3 has 15 amino acids. Germline V CDR1 and CDR2: SGHRS, YFSETQ. CDR3 nucleotide sequence: TGCGCCAGCAGACTAGGACAGGGAGTCACAGATACGCAGTATTTT. Translation gives CASRLGQGVTDTQYF.

The gene calls are TRBV7-2 and TRBJ2-7; D perhaps matches TRBD2 (6 bases). CDR3 length: 14 residues. The germline V gene has CDR1 SGHTA and CDR2 FQGNSA. V was pared by 3 bases and J by 4 bases, with 13 bases between. CDR3: CASSFGGNAYEQYF. The CDR3 DNA reads TGTGCCAGCAGCTTCGGGGGAAACGCTTACGAGCAGTACTTC. Supplemented by reference TRBV7-2 and TRBJ2-7, the full variable domain reads GAGVSQSPSNKVTEKGKDVELRCDPISGHTALYWYRQSLGQGLEFLIYFQGNSAPDKSGLPSDRFSAERTGGSVSTLTIQRTQQEDSAVYLCASSFGGNAYEQYFGPGTRLTVT.

This rearrangement joins TRBV5-4 to TRBJ1-1; 11 nucleotides align to TRBD1. Germline CDR1 SGHNT, CDR2 YYREEE (reference sequence). This CDR3 is built from 15 residues. With V trimmed by 6 bases and J by 5 bases, 9 bases remained unmatched. The CDR3 DNA reads TGTGCCAGCACCGCGATGGGACAGGGGGGGACTGAAGCTTTCTTT. Translation gives CASTAMGQGGTEAFF.

The gene calls are TRBV10-1 and TRBJ2-7, with no clear D. Trimming left V 1 base short and J 6 bases short, with 4 bases between. The CDR3 has 11 amino acids. Germline CDR1 reads WNHNN; CDR2 reads SYGVQD (reference sequence). CDR3 amino acids: CASSEYREQYF. The CDR3 region has the DNA TGCGCCAGCAGTGAGTACCGCGAGCAGTACTTC.

The genes are TRBV25-1 and TRBJ1-1; D not resolved. The CDR3 loop spans 15 amino acids. The germline V gene has CDR1 MGHDK and CDR2 SYGVNS. V lost 7 bases and J 2 bases, leaving 17 bases between the germline ends. CDR3 protein: CASTGRPQGNTEAFF. In DNA, the CDR3 is TGTGCCAGCACCGGTAGACCTCAAGGAAACACTGAAGCTTTCTTT.

The chain has TRBV9 and TRBJ2-1, with 9 bases that match TRBD1. The trim removed 5 bases at V and 7 bases at J, leaving 10 bases unmatched. In germline, CDR1 is SGDLS, CDR2 YYNGEE. The CDR3 sequence is 15 residues long. Written as DNA, the CDR3 is TGTGCCAGCAGTCTACAGGGGGCAGGATGGAATGAGCAGTTCTTC. Translating gives CASSLQGAGWNEQFF.

V usage is TRBV7-3 and J usage is TRBJ2-5; 14 bases match TRBD2. The length of the CDR3 is 17 residues. V was pared by 5 bases and J by 1 base, with 6 bases of the junction left unmatched. Germline CDR1 is SGHTA and CDR2 is FQGTGA. CDR3 coding DNA: TGTGCCAGCAGCGCCGGACTAGCGGGGGGTGTCCAAGAGACCCAGTACTTC. As protein: CASSAGLAGGVQETQYF. The whole variable domain, filled in from reference TRBV7-3 and TRBJ2-5, reads GAGVSQTPSNKVTEKGKYVELRCDPISGHTALYWYRQSLGQGPEFLIYFQGTGAADDSGLPNDRFFAVRPEGSVSTLKIQRTERGDSAVYLCASSAGLAGGVQETQYFGPGTRLLVL.

The CDR3: CASSLKGWTSGSESQAPYEQYF. CDR3 sequence (DNA): TGTGCCAGCAGTTTGAAGGGGTGGACTAGCGGGAGTGAGTCCCAGGCCCCCTACGAGCAGTACTTC. The chain recombines TRBV27 with TRBJ2-7; 13 nucleotides align to TRBD2. CDR1 is MNHEY, CDR2 SMNVEV, per germline (reference sequence). The CDR3 is made up of 22 amino acids. The trim removed 3 bases at V and 2 bases at J, leaving 22 bases unmatched.

This chain uses TRBV14 with TRBJ2-1; 12 nucleotides line up with TRBD2. The germline CDR1 and CDR2 sequences are SGHDN and FVKESK. The CDR3 runs to 18 residues. J gave up 8 bases and V 4 bases, and 15 bases lay outside the gene matches. The CDR3 bases are TGTGCCAGCAGCCTATACCCTCGACTAGCGGGGGTTACCGATGAGCAGTTCTTC. Translation gives CASSLYPRLAGVTDEQFF. The full variable domain, its missing parts supplied by reference TRBV14 and TRBJ2-1, is EAGVTQFPSHSVIEKGQTVTLRCDPISGHDNLYWYRRVMGKEIKFLLHFVKESKQDESGMPNNRFLAERTGGTYSTLKVQPAELEDSGVYFCASSLYPRLAGVTDEQFFGPGTRLTVL.

The gene calls are TRBV5-4 and TRBJ1-4; 8 bases match TRBD1. Trimming took 4 bases from V and 0 from J; bases not matched to a gene: 2. This CDR3 contains 15 residues. Germline V gives CDR1 SGHNT, CDR2 YYREEE (reference sequence). CDR3 nucleotides: TGTGCCAGCAGCACGGGACAGGCAACTAATGAAAAACTGTTTTTT. It specifies CASSTGQATNEKLFF.

CDR3 DNA: TGTGCCAGCAGTGACCAGGCGAGGGGCACAGATACGCAGTATTTT. Residues: CASSDQARGTDTQYF. V gene TRBV6-4 combines with J gene TRBJ2-3; TRBD2 is a possible D gene (5 bases). Trimming left V 2 bases short and J 1 base short, with 10 bases between. The length of the CDR3 is 15 residues. Germline CDR1 MRHNA, CDR2 SNTAGT.

Regarding this clone: Distinct nucleotide sequences in the sample also encode this CDR3. The chain couples TRBV27 to TRBJ1-2; D perhaps matches TRBD1 (5 bases). This CDR3 is 13 amino acids long. V lost 5 bases, J lost 4 bases, and 11 bases lay in between. Germline CDR1 and CDR2: MNHEY and SMNVEV (reference sequence). The CDR3 DNA is TGTGCCAGCAGTCAGAGGGGTGGCTATGGCTACACCTTC. Translating gives CASSQRGGYGYTF.

V gene TRBV2 combines with J gene TRBJ1-5; D is uncertain. From germline, CDR1 is SNHLY and CDR2 FYNNEI. V was shortened by 5 bases and J by 7 bases, with 9 bases between the two germline ends. CDR3 length: 12 residues. CDR3 sequence reads: CASSLTSQPQHF. DNA for the CDR3: TGTGCCAGCAGTCTGACTTCGCAGCCCCAGCATTTT.

The V call is TRBV10-3, the J call TRBJ1-1; maybe TRBD1 (6 bases). This CDR3 spans 12 amino acids. Germline CDR1 and CDR2: ENHRY and SYGVKD. Trimming took 7 bases from V and 5 from J, leaving 11 bases between them. The CDR3 DNA reads TGTGCCATCAAGGAACAGGGAACTGAAGCTTTCTTT. It specifies CAIKEQGTEAFF.

The chain couples TRBV5-5 to TRBJ2-7, with D perhaps TRBD1 (6 bases). The germline V and J ends were trimmed by 0 bases and 0 bases, with 13 bases remaining between them. CDR3 size: 16 residues. The germline V gene encodes CDR1 SGHKS and CDR2 YYEKEE (reference sequence). The CDR3, as DNA: TGTGCCAGCAGCTTGGCAGGGGCCTCGAGCTCCTACGAGCAGTACTTC. It specifies CASSLAGASSSYEQYF.

The chain joins TRBV29-1 to TRBJ1-1; the match to TRBD1 covers 8 bases. J gave up 0 bases and V 6 bases, and 6 bases lay outside the gene matches. The CDR3 runs to 14 residues. Germline V gene sequence: CDR1 SQVTM, CDR2 ANQGSEA. CDR3 bases: TGCAGCGTCCCCTGGACAGGGTTGAACACTGAAGCTTTCTTT. It yields the protein CSVPWTGLNTEAFF.

The J gene is TRBJ2-5, the V gene TRBV7-2; D is uncertain. This CDR3 contains 12 residues. Deletions cut 3 bases from V and 7 bases from J, with 9 bases between. Germline CDR1 and CDR2: SGHTA and FQGNSA. The CDR3 loop is CASSFLVGTQYF. The CDR3, as DNA: TGTGCCAGCAGCTTCCTAGTCGGGACCCAGTACTTC.